These 20 T cell receptor beta chains came from one sample sequenced in a study of blood T cells in healthy people across ages. The second PCR ran about 6 to 11 cycles with a sample-barcoded 5' primer and J-beta primers. TCRdb fed the 5' RACE reads into MiXCR, producing one record per CDR3 protein. The data show more than 650,000 distinct CDR3 sequences, roughly 50% seen once. The sequenced sample was blood. The receptors originated from an elderly man in good health.

The chain is built from TRBV27 and TRBJ1-2, with no clear D. Germline V gene data show CDR1 as MNHEY and CDR2 as SMNVEV (reference sequence). This CDR3 is 16 amino acids long. V gave up 3 bases and J gave up 0 bases, with 14 bases separating them. The CDR3 sequence: CASSFGRARANYGYTF. In DNA, the CDR3 is TGTGCCAGCAGTTTTGGGCGGGCCAGAGCTAACTATGGCTACACCTTC.

This clonotype has more than one count but fewer than ten. The chain has TRBV3-1 and TRBJ2-4; tentative D call: TRBD2 (5 bases). CDR1 LGHDT and CDR2 YNNKEL come from the germline V gene (reference sequence). CDR3 length equals 12 residues. V lost 4 bases and J lost 15, with 16 bases in between. CDR3 coding DNA: TGTGCCAGCAGCCCGGGGAGTGGAGCACCGTACTTC. It is translated as CASSPGSGAPYF.

This CDR3 is CASSQFPNEQFF. The CDR3 DNA sequence: TGTGCCAGCAGCCAATTCCCCAATGAGCAGTTCTTC. This chain connects TRBV3-1 to TRBJ2-1; D is undetermined. The CDR3 length is 12 residues. Germline CDR1 reads LGHDT; CDR2 reads YNNKEL (reference sequence). Trimming left V 2 bases short and J 6 bases short, with 5 bases between.

The rearrangement links TRBV6-6 to TRBJ2-3; D assignment may be TRBD1 or TRBD2 (5 bases each). V was pared by 10 bases and J by 0 bases, with 14 bases between. In germline, CDR1 is MNHNY, CDR2 SVGAGI (reference sequence). CDR3 length: 14 amino acids. The CDR3 reads CATDEGPSTDTQYF. The DNA of the CDR3 is TGTGCCACGGACGAGGGACCTAGCACAGATACGCAGTATTTT.

The chain combines TRBV18 with TRBJ2-4, with D perhaps TRBD1 or TRBD2 (5 bases each). Matching the DNA end better, TRBJ2-7 makes the J call doubtful. CDR1 and CDR2 (germline): KGHSH, LQKENI. The CDR3 extends over 15 amino acids. For the CDR3, the DNA is TGTGCCAGCTCACCCGGGACCCAACCCCTCTACGAGCAGTACTTC. It encodes CASSPGTQPLYEQYF.

V and J are TRBV4-1 and TRBJ1-1; no reliable D call. Per the germline V gene, CDR1 is MGHRA and CDR2 is YSYEKL. The ends were cut back, 3 bases at V and 2 bases at J, with 16 bases in the middle. This CDR3 has 16 amino acids. The CDR3: CASSQRSRQVNTEAFF. CDR3 coding DNA: TGCGCCAGCAGCCAGAGGAGTAGGCAGGTTAACACTGAAGCTTTCTTT.

Only one count was recorded for this clonotype. The limits of the CDR3 on the DNA are not certain, so only TCRdb's listed CDR3 is given. The chain recombines TRBV29-1 with TRBJ1-1. Germline V gene lookup returns CDR1 SQVTM and CDR2 ANQGSEA. With termini counted, the CDR3 has 13 amino acids. This CDR3 reads CSVARGSGTETFF.

The sample holds many counts of this clonotype. The chain uses TRBV5-1 and TRBJ2-7; D gene ambiguous. This CDR3 comprises 13 residues. The germline V gene encodes CDR1 SGHRS and CDR2 YFSETQ. Deletions cut 4 bases from V and 6 bases from J, with 14 bases between. This CDR3 is CASSPQVEAEQYF. The CDR3 DNA reads TGCGCCAGCAGCCCCCAGGTAGAGGCCGAGCAGTACTTC. The full variable domain, completed using reference TRBV5-1 and TRBJ2-7, is KAGVTQTPRYLIKTRGQQVTLSCSPISGHRSVSWYQQTPGQGLQFLFEYFSETQRNKGNFPGRFSGRQFSNSRSEMNVSTLELGDSALYLCASSPQVEAEQYFGPGTRLTVT.

The rearrangement joins TRBV3-1 to TRBJ1-4, with D uncertain. This CDR3 has 13 residues. Germline values: CDR1 LGHDT, CDR2 YNNKEL (reference sequence). V lost 4 bases and J 8 bases, leaving 11 bases between the germline ends. The DNA of the CDR3 is TGTGCCAGCAGCCGTAAGGAGCGAGAAAAACTGTTTTTT. It codes for CASSRKEREKLFF.

This clonotype was seen a few times. The genes are TRBV29-1 and TRBJ1-2; TRBD1 is a possible D gene (5 bases). Trimming took off 0 bases at V and 4 bases at J, with 12 bases between the two ends. This CDR3 contains 14 residues. Germline V CDR1 and CDR2: SQVTM, ANQGSEA. The CDR3 loop reads CSVEESGTGYGYTF. Written as DNA, the CDR3 is TGCAGCGTTGAAGAATCAGGGACCGGCTATGGCTACACCTTC.

The sample holds many counts of this clonotype. V usage is TRBV28 and J usage is TRBJ2-3; no firm D call. Trimming left V 4 bases short and J 5 bases short, with 4 bases between. Looked up from germline, CDR1 is MDHEN and CDR2 is SYDVKM. The CDR3 extends over 11 amino acids. CDR3 sequence: CASSSRDTQYF. The CDR3 DNA reads as TGTGCCAGCAGTTCCAGAGATACGCAGTATTTT. Filled out from reference TRBV28 and TRBJ2-3, the complete variable domain reads DVKVTQSSRYLVKRTGEKVFLECVQDMDHENMFWYRQDPGLGLRLIYFSYDVKMKEKGDIPEGYSVSREKKERFSLILESASTNQTSMYLCASSSRDTQYFGPGTRLTVL.

This clonotype was found many times. V and J are TRBV25-1 and TRBJ2-6; D gene ambiguous. CDR3 length: 14 residues. Trimming removed 1 base from V and 4 bases from J, with 5 bases in between. The germline gives CDR1 MGHDK, CDR2 SYGVNS. The CDR3 sequence is CASSESGGANVLTF. The CDR3 DNA follows: TGTGCCAGCAGTGAATCCGGGGGGGCCAACGTCCTGACTTTC.

The chain employs TRBV7-8 and TRBJ2-3, with 7 bases identical to TRBD2. Germline loops: CDR1 SGHVS, CDR2 FQNEAQ. The V and J ends lost 5 bases and 0 bases, in that order; junction bases with no gene match: 11. The CDR3 is 17 amino acids. This CDR3 is CASSRRLAPASTDTQYF. The CDR3 coding sequence is TGTGCCAGCAGCCGGAGACTAGCTCCCGCGAGCACAGATACGCAGTATTTT.

This clonotype was seen only a few times. V is TRBV4-1 and J is TRBJ2-3, with D possibly matching TRBD1 (5 bases). Germline CDR1 MGHRA, CDR2 YSYEKL. V lost 0 bases and J lost 14, with 24 bases in between. The CDR3 is 16 amino acids. The CDR3 coding sequence is TGCGCCAGCAGCCAAGACGGCGCAGGGCAGCCCAGATACGCGTATTTT. As protein: CASSQDGAGQPRYAYF.

The chain carries TRBV4-1 and TRBJ2-2; D not certain. Per germline, CDR1 MGHRA and CDR2 YSYEKL. V was pared by 1 base and J by 1 base, with 13 bases between. The CDR3 covers 17 residues. This CDR3 is CASSQVDMGLNTGELFF. Here the CDR3 DNA reads TGCGCCAGCAGCCAAGTCGATATGGGCTTGAACACCGGGGAGCTGTTTTTT.

V usage is TRBV7-2 and J usage is TRBJ1-2, with TRBD1 matching over 8 bases. CDR1 and CDR2 from the germline V gene are SGHTA and FQGNSA. Unmatched junction bases numbered 8, after V lost 5 bases and J lost 3 bases. The CDR3 has 15 residues. The CDR3 is CASSPRTGMYYGYTF. The CDR3 DNA follows: TGTGCCAGCAGCCCGAGGACAGGGATGTACTATGGCTACACCTTC. Using reference TRBV7-2 and TRBJ1-2 for the parts outside the CDR3, the full variable domain is GAGVSQSPSNKVTEKGKDVELRCDPISGHTALYWYRQSLGQGLEFLIYFQGNSAPDKSGLPSDRFSAERTGGSVSTLTIQRTQQEDSAVYLCASSPRTGMYYGYTFGSGTRLTVV.

The rearrangement links TRBV9 to TRBJ2-5, with D hard to call. V shed 3 bases and J shed 1 base, with 10 bases lying between them. This CDR3 is built from 14 residues. The germline V gene encodes CDR1 SGDLS and CDR2 YYNGEE. Written as DNA, the CDR3 is TGTGCCAGCAGCGAAAGAGTGTTCCAAGAGACCCAGTACTTC. The encoded protein is CASSERVFQETQYF.

This clonotype was seen more than once but under ten times. The gene calls are TRBV20-1 and TRBJ1-2; possibly TRBD1 for D (6 bases). Looked up from germline, CDR1 is DFQATT and CDR2 is SNEGSKA (reference sequence). This CDR3 is 15 amino acids long. V was pared by 1 base and J by 8 bases, with 20 bases between. The CDR3 loop is CSARGDRSFRGGYTF. In DNA form, the CDR3 reads TGCAGTGCTAGAGGAGACAGGTCCTTTAGGGGAGGCTACACCTTC.

V gene TRBV20-1 combines with J gene TRBJ1-2; 8 positions agree with TRBD1. This CDR3 region has 14 residues. Germline-derived CDR1 and CDR2 are DFQATT and SNEGSKA (reference sequence). The V gene end was trimmed by 3 bases and the J gene end by 3 bases; junction bases not matched to a gene: 6. DNA of the CDR3: TGCAGTGCTAGGGGCAGGGGGCCTGACTATGGCTACACCTTC. It codes for CSARGRGPDYGYTF.

The chain carries TRBV27 and TRBJ1-6; perhaps TRBD1 as D (6 bases). V was shortened by 7 bases and J by 7 bases, with 14 bases between the two germline ends. The CDR3 length is 14 residues. CDR1 is MNHEY and CDR2 is SMNVEV in the germline V gene (reference sequence). CDR3 nucleotide sequence: TGTGCCAGCAACCCAGGGGCGCGGAATTCACCCCTCCACTTT. It encodes CASNPGARNSPLHF.